The 30 T cell receptor beta chains given below trace back to one sample, sequenced in a study of blood T cell repertoires in COVID-19. Data came from immunoSEQ multiplex PCR; TCRdb stores just in-frame clones and leaves some out. This sample has approximately 270,000 clones, with approximately 85% found just once. The sample consisted of PBMCs or T cells enriched from blood (not recorded which). These receptors all stem from a woman in her 30s who had recovered from COVID-19.

V usage is TRBV7-2 and J usage is TRBJ1-5, with D possibly being TRBD1 (5 bases). In germline, CDR1 is SGHTA, CDR2 FQGNSA. Trimming cost V 5 bases and J 8 bases, with 19 bases left between them. The CDR3 length is 15 residues. CDR3 in DNA: TGTGCCAGCAGCACAGGTGGAGAGACATGGGAGCCCCAGCATTTT. As protein: CASSTGGETWEPQHF.

The chain couples TRBV18 to TRBJ1-2; D uncertain. The CDR3 is made up of 17 amino acids. Germline values: CDR1 KGHSH, CDR2 LQKENI. The V gene lost 1 base and the J gene lost 4 bases, with 19 bases spanning the gap. The CDR3 loop reads CASSPLMEVRKLYGYTF. The CDR3 nucleotides read TGTGCCAGCTCACCACTGATGGAAGTGAGGAAGCTCTATGGCTACACCTTC.

The rearrangement joins TRBV2 to TRBJ1-2, with D uncertain. The CDR3 is 16 amino acids. V was trimmed by 1 base and J by 7 bases, leaving 19 bases between them. CDR1 SNHLY and CDR2 FYNNEI come from the germline V gene. This CDR3 reads CASSEEEGSSSGGYTF. The CDR3 coding sequence is TGTGCCAGCAGTGAAGAGGAGGGCTCCTCGTCGGGTGGCTACACCTTC.

The chain links TRBV28 to TRBJ2-7; 10 nucleotides line up with TRBD2. The V and J ends lost 6 bases and 4 bases, in that order; junction bases with no gene match: 9. In germline, CDR1 is MDHEN, CDR2 SYDVKM. This CDR3 spans 15 amino acids. The CDR3 coding sequence is TGTGCCAGCAGCCAGGGGCTAGCGGGAGAGTACGAGCAGTACTTC. Its protein is CASSQGLAGEYEQYF.

The chain has TRBV10-3 and TRBJ1-2; TRBD1 agrees at 7 bases. CDR3 length: 17 residues. CDR1 and CDR2 from the germline V gene are ENHRY and SYGVKD. J gave up 6 bases and V 4 bases, and 17 bases lay outside the gene matches. The CDR3 protein is CAISGPESTGALDGYTF. In DNA, the CDR3 is TGTGCCATCAGTGGGCCCGAAAGCACAGGGGCCCTAGATGGCTACACCTTC.

This clone has only a few counts. This rearrangement joins TRBV12-3 or TRBV12-4 to TRBJ1-5, with D possibly matching TRBD1 (5 bases). The CDR3 has 13 amino acids. V lost 8 bases and J 8 bases, leaving 16 bases between the germline ends. DNA of the CDR3: TGTGCCAGCGCCCGCGGGGCGGGGAAGCCCCAGCATTTT. Translating gives CASARGAGKPQHF.

The chain couples TRBV7-9 to TRBJ2-7; possibly TRBD2 for D (5 bases). From germline, CDR1 is SEHNR and CDR2 FQNEAQ (reference sequence). The V gene lost 7 bases and the J gene lost 6 bases, with 16 bases spanning the gap. This CDR3 spans 13 amino acids. CDR3 protein: CASIQDGVGEQYF. As DNA, the CDR3 is TGTGCCAGCATCCAGGACGGGGTTGGCGAGCAGTACTTC. The variable domain in full, completed from reference TRBV7-9 and TRBJ2-7, reads DTGVSQNPRHKITKRGQNVTFRCDPISEHNRLYWYRQTLGQGPEFLTYFQNEAQLEKSRLLSDRFSAERPKGSFSTLEIQRTEQGDSAMYLCASIQDGVGEQYFGPGTRLTVT.

This clone occurred once. The chain employs TRBV6-1 and TRBJ1-5; 8 bases align to TRBD1. The germline V gene encodes CDR1 MNHNS and CDR2 SASEGT. CDR3 size: 15 residues. With 1 base clipped from V and 5 bases from J, the junction kept 4 bases outside the gene matches. Here the CDR3 DNA reads TGTGCCAGCAGTGAAGGTCCGGGACAGGATCAGCCCCAGCATTTT. Its protein product is CASSEGPGQDQPQHF.

V gene TRBV4-1 combines with J gene TRBJ2-3, with D unresolved. Trimming stripped 3 bases from V and 6 bases from J, with 10 bases between. CDR1 and CDR2 from the germline V gene are MGHRA and YSYEKL. The CDR3 contains 13 residues. In DNA form, the CDR3 reads TGCGCCAGCAGCCAGGTGATTGGCGATACGCAGTATTTT. It specifies CASSQVIGDTQYF.

The chain has TRBV3-1 (or the pseudogene TRBV3-2) and TRBJ2-2; 9 nucleotides align to TRBD2. Germline values: CDR1 LGHDT, CDR2 YNNKEL (reference sequence). V lost 2 bases, J lost 5 bases, and 12 bases stayed unmatched. CDR3 length: 18 amino acids. CDR3 region: CASSQYSSGRGRTGELFF. For the CDR3, the DNA is TGTGCCAGCAGCCAATATAGTAGCGGGAGAGGAAGGACCGGGGAGCTGTTTTTT.

The J gene is TRBJ2-7, the V gene TRBV28, with TRBD2 as a possible D gene (6 bases). Germline CDR1 and CDR2: MDHEN and SYDVKM. The CDR3 is 13 amino acids. The V end was cut by 7 bases, the J end by 2 bases, with 12 bases between. CDR3: CASTSWGAYEQYF. CDR3 coding DNA: TGTGCCAGCACCTCATGGGGGGCCTACGAGCAGTACTTC.

The rearrangement joins TRBV9 to TRBJ2-3; 13 bases line up with TRBD2. The germline V gene encodes CDR1 SGDLS and CDR2 YYNGEE. Germline trimming cut 4 bases from V and 0 bases from J; bases unmatched to any gene: 11. The CDR3 totals 19 residues. In DNA, the CDR3 is TGTGCCAGCAGCAGGTTAGGACTAGCGGGAGCGGGGAGCACAGATACGCAGTATTTT. Translation gives CASSRLGLAGAGSTDTQYF.

This chain connects TRBV28 to TRBJ2-3, with a weak D call TRBD1 (6 bases). Germline assignment: CDR1 MDHEN and CDR2 SYDVKM. V was trimmed by 7 bases and J by 4 bases, leaving 12 bases between them. CDR3 length: 13 amino acids. For the CDR3, the DNA is TGTGCCAGCATTCCCTCAGGGGCAGATACGCAGTATTTT. It encodes CASIPSGADTQYF.

The rearrangement links TRBV6-5 to TRBJ1-2; maybe TRBD1 (5 bases). The CDR3 sequence is 13 residues long. The germline V gene encodes CDR1 MNHEY and CDR2 SVGAGI. The germline V and J ends were trimmed by 8 bases and 0 bases, with 10 bases remaining between them. The CDR3 sequence: CASVGATNYGYTF. In DNA, the CDR3 is TGTGCCAGCGTTGGGGCCACTAACTATGGCTACACCTTC.

J is TRBJ2-7 and V is TRBV10-3; D call uncertain. Trimming took 4 bases from V and 2 from J, leaving 12 bases between them. CDR1 and CDR2 (germline): ENHRY, SYGVKD. This CDR3 region has 14 residues. The CDR3 is CAISGENLAYEQYF. CDR3 sequence (DNA): TGTGCCATCAGTGGTGAAAATCTAGCCTACGAGCAGTACTTC.

This chain joins TRBV2 and TRBJ2-1; 8 bases align to TRBD1. Germline V gene lookup returns CDR1 SNHLY and CDR2 FYNNEI. The CDR3 consists of 13 residues. After removal of 6 bases from V and 9 bases from J, the junction contained 7 bases not matched to a gene. The CDR3 loop reads CASSQGASIEQFF. CDR3 coding DNA: TGTGCCAGCAGCCAGGGGGCTAGTATTGAGCAGTTCTTC.

This clone is a singleton in its sample. The CDR3 protein is CASSLRTGNSPLHF. CDR3 in DNA: TGTGCCAGCAGTTTAAGGACAGGGAATTCACCCCTCCACTTT. The gene calls are TRBV27 and TRBJ1-6, with 8 nucleotides matching TRBD1. Germline V gene data show CDR1 as MNHEY and CDR2 as SMNVEV (reference sequence). The CDR3 runs 14 residues. Unmatched junction bases numbered 1, after V lost 2 bases and J lost 7 bases.

This clone occurred once. The V call is TRBV27, the J call TRBJ2-7, with 8 bases fitting TRBD1. The germline V gene has CDR1 MNHEY and CDR2 SMNVEV (reference sequence). The CDR3 runs to 15 residues. Trimming cost V 2 bases and J 3 bases; bases outside gene matches: 6. The CDR3 region is CASSLAVQGGYEQYF. In DNA form, the CDR3 reads TGTGCCAGCAGTTTAGCAGTACAGGGGGGCTACGAGCAGTACTTC.

The chain has TRBV6-5 and TRBJ1-5; 10 bases map to TRBD1. Trimming cost V 6 bases and J 5 bases; bases outside gene matches: 7. The length of the CDR3 is 15 residues. CDR1 and CDR2 from the germline V gene are MNHEY and SVGAGI. CDR3 amino acids: CASSHRDRGYQPQHF. Here the CDR3 DNA reads TGTGCCAGCAGCCACCGGGACAGGGGTTATCAGCCCCAGCATTTT.

The V and J genes are TRBV7-9 and TRBJ2-1; D is perhaps TRBD1 (5 bases). The germline CDR1 and CDR2 sequences are SEHNR and FQNEAQ (reference sequence). The germline V and J ends were trimmed by 6 bases and 4 bases, with 16 bases remaining between them. The CDR3 spans 15 residues. The CDR3 here is CASSPTGLWYNEQFF. CDR3 coding DNA: TGTGCCAGCAGTCCTACAGGTTTATGGTACAATGAGCAGTTCTTC. The entire variable domain, with the rest obtained from reference TRBV7-9 and TRBJ2-1, is as follows: DTGVSQNPRHKITKRGQNVTFRCDPISEHNRLYWYRQTLGQGPEFLTYFQNEAQLEKSRLLSDRFSAERPKGSFSTLEIQRTEQGDSAMYLCASSPTGLWYNEQFFGPGTRLTVL.

The rearrangement uses TRBV11-2 and TRBJ2-1, with TRBD2 identical over 11 bases. Germline V gives CDR1 SGHAT, CDR2 FQNNGV. The trim removed 3 bases at V and 2 bases at J, leaving 3 bases unmatched. The CDR3 has 16 amino acids. The CDR3 is CASSFLTSGTYNEQFF. The CDR3 nucleotides are TGTGCCAGCAGCTTTTTGACTAGCGGGACCTACAATGAGCAGTTCTTC.

The V and J genes are TRBV5-1 and TRBJ2-3, with D possibly matching TRBD2 (6 bases). The V gene's germline CDR1 is SGHRS and CDR2 YFSETQ. This CDR3 region has 16 residues. V shed 4 bases and J shed 2 bases, with 17 bases lying between them. Here the CDR3 DNA reads TGCGCCAGCAGCCCTCCCCTTAGCGGAGCCACAGATACGCAGTATTTT. Amino acid sequence: CASSPPLSGATDTQYF.

The rearrangement uses TRBV5-8 and TRBJ1-1; tentatively, D is TRBD1 (5 bases). Trimming shortened V by 0 bases and J by 0 bases, and 15 bases separated the two germline ends. The CDR3 has 17 residues. Germline loops: CDR1 SGHTS, CDR2 YDEGEE. The CDR3, as DNA: TGTGCCAGCAGCTTGGCGGGGGGGTTCCTTATGAACACTGAAGCTTTCTTT. It is translated as CASSLAGGFLMNTEAFF.

The chain uses TRBV3-1 (or the pseudogene TRBV3-2) and TRBJ2-3; perhaps TRBD2 as D (5 bases). The CDR3 contains 18 residues. V lost 4 bases and J lost 0, with 20 bases in between. Germline-derived CDR1 and CDR2 are LGHDT and YNNKEL (reference sequence). CDR3 sequence (DNA): TGTGCCAGCAGCCTACGGGGTGGTCAAGACACTAGCACAGATACGCAGTATTTT. Translation gives CASSLRGGQDTSTDTQYF.

The V and J genes are TRBV5-1 and TRBJ2-2; 11 bases align to TRBD1. The J segment lost 7 bases and the V segment lost 5 bases, leaving 16 bases of the junction unmatched. CDR3 length: 18 residues. Germline lookup yields CDR1 SGHRS and CDR2 YFSETQ. Here the CDR3 DNA reads TGCGCCAGCAGAACGTACTCCGGGACAGGGGGGAAGATCGGGGAGCTGTTTTTT. It specifies CASRTYSGTGGKIGELFF. Full variable domain (rest looked up from reference TRBV5-1 and TRBJ2-2): KAGVTQTPRYLIKTRGQQVTLSCSPISGHRSVSWYQQTPGQGLQFLFEYFSETQRNKGNFPGRFSGRQFSNSRSEMNVSTLELGDSALYLCASRTYSGTGGKIGELFFGEGSRLTVL.

The V and J genes are TRBV28 and TRBJ1-2; a possible D gene is TRBD1 (5 bases). Germline lookup yields CDR1 MDHEN and CDR2 SYDVKM. V was cut by 5 bases and J by 2 bases, with 21 bases left in between. The CDR3 runs 17 residues. The CDR3 loop reads CASSLMSFQGPNYGYTF. Here the CDR3 DNA reads TGTGCCAGCAGTCTCATGTCCTTTCAGGGCCCCAACTATGGCTACACCTTC.

The V gene is TRBV2, the J gene TRBJ2-2; possibly TRBD1 for D (6 bases). The germline CDR1 and CDR2 sequences are SNHLY and FYNNEI. This CDR3 is 19 amino acids long. V was trimmed by 0 bases and J by 6 bases, leaving 23 bases between them. CDR3 residues: CASSEASPGQGPGAGELFF. CDR3 bases: TGTGCCAGCAGTGAAGCGTCTCCGGGACAAGGCCCTGGGGCCGGGGAGCTGTTTTTT.

The sample holds one count of this clone. V gene TRBV5-1 combines with J gene TRBJ2-1; D may be TRBD1 (5 bases). Germline V gene sequence: CDR1 SGHRS, CDR2 YFSETQ. The CDR3 extends over 17 amino acids. V lost 1 base and J 0 bases, leaving 14 bases between the germline ends. The CDR3 region has the DNA TGCGCCAGCAGCTTGAGTCCACAGGCTAGCTCCTACAATGAGCAGTTCTTC. Protein sequence: CASSLSPQASSYNEQFF. The variable domain in full, with the rest retrieved from reference TRBV5-1 and TRBJ2-1, is KAGVTQTPRYLIKTRGQQVTLSCSPISGHRSVSWYQQTPGQGLQFLFEYFSETQRNKGNFPGRFSGRQFSNSRSEMNVSTLELGDSALYLCASSLSPQASSYNEQFFGPGTRLTVL.

This chain links TRBV27 with TRBJ2-3; TRBD2 aligns across 8 bases. The CDR3 spans 14 residues. V was pared by 6 bases and J by 4 bases, with 6 bases of the junction left unmatched. CDR1 and CDR2 (germline): MNHEY, SMNVEV (reference sequence). CDR3 in amino acids: CASRKRERADTQYF. Written as DNA, the CDR3 is TGTGCCAGCAGGAAGCGGGAGCGGGCAGATACGCAGTATTTT.

This chain connects TRBV7-9 to TRBJ2-5; D is unresolved. CDR1 and CDR2 from the germline V gene are SEHNR and FQNEAQ (reference sequence). CDR3 length: 12 amino acids. V was trimmed by 5 bases and J by 5 bases, leaving 9 bases between them. The CDR3, as DNA: TGTGCCAGCAGCCCGGTCGGGGAGACCCAGTACTTC. It translates to CASSPVGETQYF.